The rows below give T cell receptor beta chains drawn from one sample of a study of T cell repertoires in cytomegalovirus infection. TCRdb fed the reads into MiXCR, producing one record per CDR3 protein. This table has fewer than 350,000 distinct CDR3 sequences, more than 8% appearing once. Sequenced: PBMCs. The origin of the receptors is a human donor in good health (CMV status not recorded). Some clones in this sample may be carry-over from other donors' samples. CDR3s include the opening cysteine and the closing phenylalanine or tryptophan.

v_gene: TRBV7-2; j_gene: TRBJ1-4; CDR3aa: CASSPQGNRGEKLFF
v_gene: TRBV15; j_gene: TRBJ1-4; CDR3aa: CATSRERNEKLFF
v_gene: TRBV19; j_gene: TRBJ2-1; CDR3aa: CASSLGLALSYNEQFF
v_gene: TRBV7-9; j_gene: TRBJ1-1; CDR3aa: CASSRDRGREGNTEAFF
v_gene: TRBV5-6; j_gene: TRBJ2-7; CDR3aa: CASSSGHPYEQYF
v_gene: TRBV18; j_gene: TRBJ2-5; CDR3aa: CASSVYQETQYF
v_gene: TRBV7-3; j_gene: TRBJ2-1; CDR3aa: CASSLRPREGLWEQFF
v_gene: TRBV27; j_gene: TRBJ1-5; CDR3aa: CASSWDPYSNQPQHF
v_gene: TRBV7-2; j_gene: TRBJ2-7; CDR3aa: CASSPQLAGGGYEQYF
v_gene: TRBV20-1; j_gene: TRBJ1-3; CDR3aa: CSARDRAGFGNTIYF
v_gene: TRBV7-2; j_gene: TRBJ2-5; CDR3aa: CASSLSGGGKTQYF
v_gene: TRBV10-2; j_gene: TRBJ2-2; CDR3aa: CASSFGSGTGELFF
v_gene: TRBV11-1; j_gene: TRBJ2-1; CDR3aa: CASSLEGRAGNEQFF
v_gene: TRBV10-1; j_gene: TRBJ1-2; CDR3aa: CASSESGRDRGYTF
v_gene: TRBV20-1; j_gene: TRBJ2-7; CDR3aa: CSAPSGVYEQYF
v_gene: TRBV19; j_gene: TRBJ2-1; CDR3aa: CASSPLGDEQFF
v_gene: TRBV7-2; j_gene: TRBJ1-3; CDR3aa: CASSLVGPGHTIYF
v_gene: TRBV7-3; j_gene: TRBJ2-7; CDR3aa: CASSLTGTGAEQYF
v_gene: TRBV6-1; j_gene: TRBJ2-3; CDR3aa: CAVLLAGRVDTQYF
v_gene: TRBV19; j_gene: TRBJ1-1; CDR3aa: CASARYKNTEAFF
v_gene: TRBV24-1; j_gene: TRBJ1-4; CDR3aa: CAVPGRGVELFF
v_gene: TRBV7-2; j_gene: TRBJ2-7; CDR3aa: CASSRDSAYEQYF
v_gene: TRBV2; j_gene: TRBJ2-7; CDR3aa: CASSTGLAGGPHEQYF
v_gene: TRBV7-4; j_gene: TRBJ1-2; CDR3aa: CASSQSTTYYGYTF
v_gene: TRBV4-1; j_gene: TRBJ1-2; CDR3aa: CASSQDGTGSGYTF
v_gene: TRBV29-1; j_gene: TRBJ2-7; CDR3aa: CSVGDRVGEQYF
v_gene: TRBV2; j_gene: TRBJ1-5; CDR3aa: CASTSGQDNQPQHF
v_gene: TRBV11-2; j_gene: TRBJ2-3; CDR3aa: CASSVPASDTQYF
v_gene: TRBV12-3/TRBV12-4; j_gene: TRBJ2-1; CDR3aa: CASSGTTLKQFF
v_gene: TRBV7-2; j_gene: TRBJ1-2; CDR3aa: CASSLSIPPYTF
v_gene: TRBV7-2; j_gene: TRBJ1-1; CDR3aa: CASSLAWRGEAFF
v_gene: TRBV7-2; j_gene: TRBJ1-6; CDR3aa: CASSLKGGDSPLHF
v_gene: TRBV20-1; j_gene: TRBJ1-6; CDR3aa: CSAPLQGTYNSPLHF
v_gene: TRBV4-1; j_gene: TRBJ2-1; CDR3aa: CASSQRLYNEQFF
v_gene: TRBV23-1; j_gene: TRBJ2-1; CDR3aa: CASSQTWVGTSGNNEQFF
v_gene: TRBV7-2; j_gene: TRBJ2-3; CDR3aa: CASSLLDTQYF
v_gene: TRBV10-2; j_gene: TRBJ1-1; CDR3aa: CASSERTQGGEAFF
v_gene: TRBV11-2; j_gene: TRBJ1-1; CDR3aa: CASSLDRGSEAFF
v_gene: TRBV7-2; j_gene: TRBJ2-3; CDR3aa: CASSHPTTSYGTDTQYF
v_gene: TRBV7-9; j_gene: TRBJ2-7; CDR3aa: CASTKEGVSYEQYF
v_gene: TRBV7-2; j_gene: TRBJ2-1; CDR3aa: CASSSKPGQGIYNEQFF